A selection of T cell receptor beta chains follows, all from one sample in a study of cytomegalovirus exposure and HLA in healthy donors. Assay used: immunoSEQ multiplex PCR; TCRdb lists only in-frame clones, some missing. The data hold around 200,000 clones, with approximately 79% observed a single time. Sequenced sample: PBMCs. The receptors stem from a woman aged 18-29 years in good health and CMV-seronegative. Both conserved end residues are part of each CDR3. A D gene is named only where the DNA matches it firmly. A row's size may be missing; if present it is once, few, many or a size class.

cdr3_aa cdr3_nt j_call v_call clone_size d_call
CASSPPGLASLYHEQYF TGTGCCAGCAGCCCGCCGGGACTAGCGTCCCTATATCACGAGCAGTACTTC TRBJ2-7 TRBV5-4 . TRBD2
CASSLNSGGTGELFF TGTGCCAGCAGTCTAAACTCAGGGGGCACCGGGGAGCTGTTTTTT TRBJ2-2 TRBV7-9 . TRBD1
CASSRLASYNEQFF TGTGCCAGCTCGCGACTAGCTTCCTACAATGAGCAGTTCTTC TRBJ2-1 TRBV18 . TRBD2
CAISESKDREPLHF TGTGCCATCAGTGAGTCGAAGGACAGGGAACCCCTCCACTTT TRBJ1-6 TRBV10-3 . TRBD1
CASSGTRNTEAFF TGTGCCAGTAGCGGGACACGGAACACTGAAGCTTTCTTT TRBJ1-1 TRBV19 . .
CASSQEEQGLSPLHF TGCGCCAGCAGCCAAGAGGAGCAGGGTCTCTCACCCCTCCACTTT TRBJ1-6 TRBV4-1 few .
CASNRGGPYNEQFF TGTGCCAGCAACCGGGGGGGTCCCTACAATGAGCAGTTCTTC TRBJ2-1 TRBV7-3 . TRBD2
CASSHPVRHSNQPQHF TGCGCCAGCAGTCACCCAGTAAGACATAGCAATCAGCCCCAGCATTTT TRBJ1-5 TRBV23-1 once .
CASSPTTGEVEQFF TGTGCCAGCAGCCCGACGACAGGGGAGGTTGAGCAGTTCTTC TRBJ2-1 TRBV7-8 . TRBD1
CASSLTRDIGELFF TGTGCCAGCAGCTTAACCAGGGACATCGGGGAGCTGTTTTTT TRBJ2-2 TRBV7-3 . .
CSADRGQGYTF TGCAGTGCTGACAGGGGGCAAGGCTACACCTTC TRBJ1-2 TRBV20-1 . TRBD1
CASSTGGAGNQPQHF TGTGCCAGCAGTACAGGGGGCGCGGGCAATCAGCCCCAGCATTTT TRBJ1-5 TRBV28 . TRBD1
CASSQGGGPGSNYGYTF TGTGCCAGCAGCCAAGGGGGGGGGCCGGGTTCTAACTATGGCTACACCTTC TRBJ1-2 TRBV14 . .
CASSPRRGGKPGELFF TGTGCCAGTAGTCCCCGGAGAGGGGGCAAACCCGGGGAGCTGTTTTTT TRBJ2-2 TRBV19 . TRBD1
CASKLSEKLFF TGTGCCAGCAAGCTAAGTGAAAAACTGTTTTTT TRBJ1-4 TRBV6-1 . .
CASSITGNYGYTF TGTGCCAGTAGTATTACAGGGAACTATGGCTACACCTTC TRBJ1-2 TRBV19 . .
CASGLHRSGSSYNEQFF TGTGCTAGTGGTTTACACCGTAGCGGAAGCTCCTACAATGAGCAGTTCTTC TRBJ2-1 TRBV12-5 few .
CASSQPDRGPNEQFF TGCGCCAGCAGTCAACCGGACAGGGGGCCCAATGAGCAGTTCTTC TRBJ2-1 TRBV23-1 once TRBD1
CSSSARDSHNYGYTF TGTTCCAGCAGCGCACGGGACAGTCACAACTATGGCTACACCTTC TRBJ1-2 TRBV7-9 . TRBD1
CASSPPGIRNTEAFF TGTGCCAGCTCACCGCCAGGGATACGGAACACTGAAGCTTTCTTT TRBJ1-1 TRBV18 . .
CASSSGAGVSTDTQYF TGTGCCAGCAGCTCCGGAGCGGGGGTAAGCACAGATACGCAGTATTTT TRBJ2-3 TRBV5-4 once TRBD2
CASDSIRASTDTQYF TGTGCCAGCGACTCTATTCGTGCTAGCACAGATACGCAGTATTTT TRBJ2-3 TRBV2 . .
CASSRDREYTDTQYF TGCGCCAGCAGCCGAGACAGGGAATACACAGATACGCAGTATTTT TRBJ2-3 TRBV4-1 once TRBD1
CASSQAGKPYEQYF TGTGCCAGCAGCCAAGCAGGGAAACCCTACGAGCAGTACTTC TRBJ2-7 TRBV4-2 . .
CASSDVWLAGEQETQYF TGTGCCAGCAGTGACGTGTGGTTAGCGGGAGAACAAGAGACCCAGTACTTC TRBJ2-5 TRBV2 . TRBD2
CASSPSPGGTNEKLFF TGTGCCAGCAGCCCTAGTCCAGGAGGGACTAATGAAAAACTGTTTTTT TRBJ1-4 TRBV7-8 . .
CASSEGVLSNQPQHF TGTGCCAGCAGTGAGGGAGTACTTAGCAATCAGCCCCAGCATTTT TRBJ1-5 TRBV6-1 . .